This T cell receptor beta chain was captured by sequencing in a study of technical replicates of blood from a handful of donors. The protocol was immunoSEQ multiplex PCR, while the TCRdb copy is restricted to in-frame clones and leaves out a portion. The sample lists 60,000 to 90,000 clones; 97% were seen once. The germline gives CDR1 SNHLY, CDR2 FYNNEI. The CDR3 covers 12 residues. The ends were cut back, 7 bases at V and 4 bases at J, with 11 bases in the middle. The specimen was T cells isolated from PBMCs. The origin of this receptor is a human donor in good health. The V and J genes are TRBV2 and TRBJ2-7, with D tentatively TRBD1 (5 bases). Here the CDR3 reads CASTERGYEQYF. In DNA, the CDR3 is TGTGCCAGCACAGAAAGGGGATACGAGCAGTACTTC.